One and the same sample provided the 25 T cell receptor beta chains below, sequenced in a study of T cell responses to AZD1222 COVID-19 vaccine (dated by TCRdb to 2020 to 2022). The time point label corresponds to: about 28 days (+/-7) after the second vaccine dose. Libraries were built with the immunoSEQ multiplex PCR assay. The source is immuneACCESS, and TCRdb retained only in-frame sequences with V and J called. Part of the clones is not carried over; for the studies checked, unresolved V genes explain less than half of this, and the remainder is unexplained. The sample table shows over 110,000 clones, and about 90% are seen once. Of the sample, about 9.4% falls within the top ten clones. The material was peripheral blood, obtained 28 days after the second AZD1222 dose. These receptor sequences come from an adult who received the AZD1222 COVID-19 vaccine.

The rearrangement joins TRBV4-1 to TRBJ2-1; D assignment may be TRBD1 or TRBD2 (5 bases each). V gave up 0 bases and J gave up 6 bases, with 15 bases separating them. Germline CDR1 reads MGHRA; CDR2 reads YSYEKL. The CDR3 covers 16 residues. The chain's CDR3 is CASSQDTAARGNEQFF. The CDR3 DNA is TGCGCCAGCAGCCAAGATACAGCAGCGAGGGGCAATGAGCAGTTCTTC.

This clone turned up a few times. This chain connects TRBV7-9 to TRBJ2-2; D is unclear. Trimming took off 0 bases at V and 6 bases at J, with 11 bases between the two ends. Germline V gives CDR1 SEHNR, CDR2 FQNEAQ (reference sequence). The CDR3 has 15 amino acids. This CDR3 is CASSLAFQAAGELFF. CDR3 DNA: TGTGCCAGCAGCTTAGCGTTCCAGGCCGCCGGGGAGCTGTTTTTT.

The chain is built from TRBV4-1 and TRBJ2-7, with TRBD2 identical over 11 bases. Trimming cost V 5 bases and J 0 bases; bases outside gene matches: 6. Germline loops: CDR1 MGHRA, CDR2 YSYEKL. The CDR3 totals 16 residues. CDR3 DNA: TGCGCCAGCAGCGTTGCCGGGACTAGCGGCTCCTACGAGCAGTACTTC. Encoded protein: CASSVAGTSGSYEQYF.

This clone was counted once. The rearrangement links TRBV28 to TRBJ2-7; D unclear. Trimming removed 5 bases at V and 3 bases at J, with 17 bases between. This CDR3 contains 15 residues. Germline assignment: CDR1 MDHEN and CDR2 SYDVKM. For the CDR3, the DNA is TGTGCCAGCAGTGCCGGGTCCTCTGGGGTCTACGAGCAGTACTTC. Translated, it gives CASSAGSSGVYEQYF.

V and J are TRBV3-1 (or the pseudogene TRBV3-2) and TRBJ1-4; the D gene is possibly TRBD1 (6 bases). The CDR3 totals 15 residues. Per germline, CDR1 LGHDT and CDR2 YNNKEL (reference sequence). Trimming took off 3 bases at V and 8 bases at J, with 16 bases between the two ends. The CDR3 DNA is TGTGCCAGCAGCCAGCCGACAGGAGCATTGGAAAAACTGTTTTTT. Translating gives CASSQPTGALEKLFF.

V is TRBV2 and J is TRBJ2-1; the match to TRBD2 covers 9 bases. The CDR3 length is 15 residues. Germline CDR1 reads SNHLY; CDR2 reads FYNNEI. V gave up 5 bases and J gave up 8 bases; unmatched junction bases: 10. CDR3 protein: CASSPGTSTEDEQFF. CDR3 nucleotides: TGTGCCAGCAGTCCCGGGACTAGCACCGAGGATGAGCAGTTCTTC.

CDR3 region: CASSLGEPYSGNTIYF. In nucleotides, the CDR3 is TGTGCCAGCAGCTTAGGGGAGCCCTACTCTGGAAACACCATATATTTT. V is TRBV11-2 and J is TRBJ1-3; unclear D gene. The CDR3 contains 16 residues. V was pared by 1 base and J by 0 bases, with 10 bases between. Looked up from germline, CDR1 is SGHAT and CDR2 is FQNNGV.

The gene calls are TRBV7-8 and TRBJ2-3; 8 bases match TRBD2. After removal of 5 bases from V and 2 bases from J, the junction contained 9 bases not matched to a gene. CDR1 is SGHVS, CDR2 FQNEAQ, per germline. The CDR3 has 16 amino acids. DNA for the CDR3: TGTGCCAGCAGCCACTATAGCGGGGCCCACACAGATACGCAGTATTTT. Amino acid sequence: CASSHYSGAHTDTQYF.

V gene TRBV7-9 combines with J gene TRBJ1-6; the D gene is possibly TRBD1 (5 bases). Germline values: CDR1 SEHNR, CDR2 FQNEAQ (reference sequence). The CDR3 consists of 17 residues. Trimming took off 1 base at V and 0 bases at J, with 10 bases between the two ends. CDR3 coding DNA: TGTGCCAGCAGCTTAGAAACAGGTTTCTCCTATAATTCACCCCTCCACTTT. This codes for CASSLETGFSYNSPLHF.

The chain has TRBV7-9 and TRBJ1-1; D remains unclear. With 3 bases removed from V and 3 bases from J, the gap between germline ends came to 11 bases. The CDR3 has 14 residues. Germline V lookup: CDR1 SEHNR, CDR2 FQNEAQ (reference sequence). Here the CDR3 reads CASSFSSRDTEAFF. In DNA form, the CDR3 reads TGTGCCAGCAGCTTTTCGTCGCGGGACACTGAAGCTTTCTTT.

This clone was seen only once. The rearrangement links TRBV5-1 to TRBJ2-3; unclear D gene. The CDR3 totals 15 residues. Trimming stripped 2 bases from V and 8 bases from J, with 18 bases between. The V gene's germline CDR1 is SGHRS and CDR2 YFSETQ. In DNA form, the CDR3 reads TGCGCCAGCAGCTTACACCTCTCGGCGGCACGTACGCAGTATTTT. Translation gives CASSLHLSAARTQYF.

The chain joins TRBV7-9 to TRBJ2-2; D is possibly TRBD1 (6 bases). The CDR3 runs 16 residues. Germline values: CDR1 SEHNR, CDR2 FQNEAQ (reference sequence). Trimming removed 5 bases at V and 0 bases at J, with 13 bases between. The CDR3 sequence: CASSRGQFANTGELFF. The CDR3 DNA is TGTGCCAGCAGCCGAGGACAGTTCGCGAACACCGGGGAGCTGTTTTTT.

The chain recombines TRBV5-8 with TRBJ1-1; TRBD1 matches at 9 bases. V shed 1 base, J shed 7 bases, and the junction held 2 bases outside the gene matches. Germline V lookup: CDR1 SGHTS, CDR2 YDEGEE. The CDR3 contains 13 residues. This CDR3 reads CASSLTGGREAFF. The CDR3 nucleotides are TGTGCCAGCAGCTTGACAGGGGGCCGTGAAGCTTTCTTT.

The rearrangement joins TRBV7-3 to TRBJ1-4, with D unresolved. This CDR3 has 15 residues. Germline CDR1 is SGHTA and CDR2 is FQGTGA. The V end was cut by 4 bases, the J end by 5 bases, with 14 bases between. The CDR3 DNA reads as TGTGCCAGCAGCTCCAGGACGGTCCCCAATGAAAAACTGTTTTTT. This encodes CASSSRTVPNEKLFF.

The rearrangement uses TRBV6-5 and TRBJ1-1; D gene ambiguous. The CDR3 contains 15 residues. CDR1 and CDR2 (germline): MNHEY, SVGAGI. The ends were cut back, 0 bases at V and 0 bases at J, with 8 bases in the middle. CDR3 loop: CASSYSAGMNTEAFF. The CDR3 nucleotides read TGTGCCAGCAGTTACTCCGCTGGCATGAACACTGAAGCTTTCTTT.

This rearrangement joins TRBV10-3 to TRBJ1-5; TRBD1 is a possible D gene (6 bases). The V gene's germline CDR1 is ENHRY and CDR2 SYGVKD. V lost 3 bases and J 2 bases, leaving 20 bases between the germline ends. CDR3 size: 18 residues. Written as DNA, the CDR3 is TGTGCCATCAGTGAAGGGGGGCCCGAGGGGAGGGGCAATCAGCCCCAGCATTTT. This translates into CAISEGGPEGRGNQPQHF.

The CDR3 protein is CASSFGGGFNEQFF. The CDR3 nucleotides are TGTGCCAGCAGTTTCGGCGGGGGGTTCAATGAGCAGTTCTTC. The rearrangement links TRBV27 to TRBJ2-1; 8 bases agree with TRBD2. The CDR3 totals 14 residues. With V trimmed by 3 bases and J by 6 bases, 4 bases remained unmatched. Germline V gene data show CDR1 as MNHEY and CDR2 as SMNVEV (reference sequence).

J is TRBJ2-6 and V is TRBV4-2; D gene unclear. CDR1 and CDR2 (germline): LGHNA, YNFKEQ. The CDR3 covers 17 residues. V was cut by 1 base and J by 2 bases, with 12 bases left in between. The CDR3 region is CASSQVRILAGANVLTF. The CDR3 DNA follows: TGTGCCAGCAGCCAAGTAAGGATTTTAGCTGGGGCCAACGTCCTGACTTTC.

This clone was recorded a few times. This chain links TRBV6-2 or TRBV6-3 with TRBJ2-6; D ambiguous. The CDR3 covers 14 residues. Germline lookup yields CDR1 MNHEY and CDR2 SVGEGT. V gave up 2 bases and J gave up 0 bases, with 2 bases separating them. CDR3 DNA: TGTGCCAGCAGTTACAACTCTGGGGCCAACGTCCTGACTTTC. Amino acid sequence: CASSYNSGANVLTF.

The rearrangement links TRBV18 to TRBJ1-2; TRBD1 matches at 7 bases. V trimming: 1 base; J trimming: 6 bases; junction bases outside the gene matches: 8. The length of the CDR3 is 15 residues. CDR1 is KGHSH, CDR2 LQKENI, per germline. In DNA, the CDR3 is TGTGCCAGCTCACCACGGTCAGGGGGATTTGATGGCTACACCTTC. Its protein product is CASSPRSGGFDGYTF. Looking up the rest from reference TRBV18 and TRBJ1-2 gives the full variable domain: NAGVMQNPRHLVRRRGQEARLRCSPMKGHSHVYWYRQLPEEGLKFMVYLQKENIIDESGMPKERFSAEFPKEGPSILRIQQVVRGDSAAYFCASSPRSGGFDGYTFGSGTRLTVV.

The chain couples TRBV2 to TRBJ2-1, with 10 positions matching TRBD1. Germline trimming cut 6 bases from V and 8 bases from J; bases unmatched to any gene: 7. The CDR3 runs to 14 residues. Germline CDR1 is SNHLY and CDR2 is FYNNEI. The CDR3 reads CASSAQTGGHEQFF. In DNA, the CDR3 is TGTGCCAGCAGCGCTCAGACAGGGGGCCATGAGCAGTTCTTC.

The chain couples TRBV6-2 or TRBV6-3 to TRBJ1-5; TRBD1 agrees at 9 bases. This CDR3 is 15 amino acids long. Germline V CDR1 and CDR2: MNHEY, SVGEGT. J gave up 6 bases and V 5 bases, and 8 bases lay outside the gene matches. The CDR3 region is CASSHPTGGSQPQHF. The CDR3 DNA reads TGTGCCAGCAGTCACCCGACAGGGGGTTCTCAGCCCCAGCATTTT.

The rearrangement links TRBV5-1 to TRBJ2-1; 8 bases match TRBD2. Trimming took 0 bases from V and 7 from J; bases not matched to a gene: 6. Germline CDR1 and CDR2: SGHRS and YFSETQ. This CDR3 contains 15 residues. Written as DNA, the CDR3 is TGCGCCAGCAGCTTGGGACGGGGGGGCCGAAATGAGCAGTTCTTC. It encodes CASSLGRGGRNEQFF.

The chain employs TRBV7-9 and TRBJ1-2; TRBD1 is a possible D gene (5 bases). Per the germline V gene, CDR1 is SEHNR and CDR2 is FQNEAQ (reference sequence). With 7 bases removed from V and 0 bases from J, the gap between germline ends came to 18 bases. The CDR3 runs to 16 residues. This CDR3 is CASIGGKDRANYGYTF. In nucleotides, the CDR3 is TGTGCCAGCATCGGGGGGAAAGACAGAGCTAACTATGGCTACACCTTC. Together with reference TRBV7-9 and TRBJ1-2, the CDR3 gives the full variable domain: DTGVSQNPRHKITKRGQNVTFRCDPISEHNRLYWYRQTLGQGPEFLTYFQNEAQLEKSRLLSDRFSAERPKGSFSTLEIQRTEQGDSAMYLCASIGGKDRANYGYTFGSGTRLTVV.

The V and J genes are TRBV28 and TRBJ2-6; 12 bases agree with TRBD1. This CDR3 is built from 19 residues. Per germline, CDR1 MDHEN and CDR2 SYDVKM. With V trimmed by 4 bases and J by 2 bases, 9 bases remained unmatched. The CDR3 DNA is TGTGCCAGCAGTTCCCTCCGTGGGGACAGGGGGCCTGGGGCCAACGTCCTGACTTTC. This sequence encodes CASSSLRGDRGPGANVLTF.